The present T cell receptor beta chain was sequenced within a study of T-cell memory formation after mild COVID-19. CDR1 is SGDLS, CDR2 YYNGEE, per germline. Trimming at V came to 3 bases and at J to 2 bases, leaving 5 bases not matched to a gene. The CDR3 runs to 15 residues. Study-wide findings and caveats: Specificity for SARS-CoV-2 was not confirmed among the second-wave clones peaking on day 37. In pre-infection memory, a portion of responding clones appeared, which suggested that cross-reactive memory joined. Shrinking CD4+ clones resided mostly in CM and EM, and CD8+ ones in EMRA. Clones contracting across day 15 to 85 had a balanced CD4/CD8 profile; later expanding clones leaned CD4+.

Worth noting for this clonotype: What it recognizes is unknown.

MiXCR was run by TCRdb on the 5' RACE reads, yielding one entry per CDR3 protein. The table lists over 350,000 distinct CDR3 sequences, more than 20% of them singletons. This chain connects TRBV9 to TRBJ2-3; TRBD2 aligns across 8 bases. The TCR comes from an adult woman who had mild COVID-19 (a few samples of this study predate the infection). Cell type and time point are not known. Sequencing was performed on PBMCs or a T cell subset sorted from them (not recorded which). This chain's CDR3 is CASSAFGGDTDTQYF. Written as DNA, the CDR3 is TGTGCCAGCAGCGCGTTCGGGGGGGACACAGATACGCAGTATTTT.